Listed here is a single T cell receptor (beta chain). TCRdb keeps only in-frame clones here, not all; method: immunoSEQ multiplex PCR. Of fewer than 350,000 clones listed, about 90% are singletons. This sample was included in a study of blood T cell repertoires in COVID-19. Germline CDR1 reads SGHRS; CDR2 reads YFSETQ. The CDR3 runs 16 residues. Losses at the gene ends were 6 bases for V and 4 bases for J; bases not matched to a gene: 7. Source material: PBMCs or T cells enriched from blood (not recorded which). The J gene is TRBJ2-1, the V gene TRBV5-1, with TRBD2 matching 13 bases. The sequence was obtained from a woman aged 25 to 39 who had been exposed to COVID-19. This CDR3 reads CASTWTSGSLYNEQFF. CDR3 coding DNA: TGCGCCAGCACCTGGACTAGCGGGAGTCTATACAATGAGCAGTTCTTC.